The rows below give T cell receptor beta chains drawn from one sample of a study of CD8 T cells in Susac syndrome. TCRdb passed the immunoSEQ multiplex PCR reads through MiXCR, listing each CDR3 protein once. Of a few hundred thousand distinct CDR3 sequences in the sample, 92% are singletons; the top ten hold 0.065%. Sequencing was performed on CD4+ T cells from PBMCs. These receptors were taken from a human donor with multiple sclerosis. CDR3s include the opening cysteine and the closing phenylalanine or tryptophan. Fields, in order: CDR3 protein, CDR3 DNA, V gene, D gene, J gene, clone size. D genes are given only for firm matches. Clone sizes are given selectively: once, few, many, or a class where the clone is expanded.

CDR3aa: CASYPGGRGAFF
CDR3nt: TGTGCCAGCTATCCTGGGGGAAGAGGAGCTTTCTTT
v_gene: TRBV28
d_gene: NA
j_gene: TRBJ1-1
abundance: NA

CDR3aa: CASSFRLAGTETQYF
CDR3nt: TGTGCCAGCAGTTTCCGGCTAGCGGGTACGGAGACCCAGTACTTC
v_gene: TRBV12-3/TRBV12-4
d_gene: TRBD2
j_gene: TRBJ2-5
abundance: NA

CDR3aa: CASSQDTPDTQYF
CDR3nt: TGCGCCAGCAGCCAAGATACCCCAGATACGCAGTATTTT
v_gene: TRBV4-1
d_gene: NA
j_gene: TRBJ2-3
abundance: NA

CDR3aa: CASSESDMRGPYEQYF
CDR3nt: TGTGCCAGCAGTGAATCTGACATGAGGGGACCATACGAGCAGTACTTC
v_gene: TRBV25-1
d_gene: NA
j_gene: TRBJ2-7
abundance: NA

CDR3aa: CASSGALAGGNYNEQFF
CDR3nt: TGTGCCAGCAGTGGCGCTTTAGCGGGGGGGAACTACAATGAGCAGTTCTTC
v_gene: TRBV2
d_gene: TRBD2
j_gene: TRBJ2-1
abundance: NA

CDR3aa: CASSIGRNNQPQHF
CDR3nt: TGTGCCAGCAGCATCGGTCGGAACAATCAGCCCCAGCATTTT
v_gene: TRBV5-6
d_gene: NA
j_gene: TRBJ1-5
abundance: once

CDR3aa: CASRQQVSGTEAFF
CDR3nt: TGTGCCAGTAGACAACAGGTCTCCGGGACTGAAGCTTTCTTT
v_gene: TRBV19
d_gene: NA
j_gene: TRBJ1-1
abundance: once

CDR3aa: CASSYSKGGREALPNTGELFF
CDR3nt: TGTGCCAGCAGTTACTCGAAAGGGGGGCGGGAGGCCCTCCCGAACACCGGGGAGCTGTTTTTT
v_gene: TRBV6-2/TRBV6-3
d_gene: TRBD2
j_gene: TRBJ2-2
abundance: NA

CDR3aa: CASSLTNEQFF
CDR3nt: TGTGCCAGCAGCTTAACCAATGAGCAGTTCTTC
v_gene: TRBV5-1
d_gene: NA
j_gene: TRBJ2-1
abundance: NA

CDR3aa: CASSLTSGGPDTQYF
CDR3nt: TGTGCCAGCAGTCTAACCTCGGGAGGTCCAGATACGCAGTATTTT
v_gene: TRBV3-1
d_gene: TRBD2
j_gene: TRBJ2-3
abundance: NA

CDR3aa: CASSPFMSGADLQQYF
CDR3nt: TGTGCCAGCAGTCCATTTATGTCGGGGGCAGATCTCCAGCAGTACTTC
v_gene: TRBV6-6
d_gene: NA
j_gene: TRBJ2-7
abundance: NA

CDR3aa: CASSFWTGEGDTQYF
CDR3nt: TGTGCCAGCAGCTTCTGGACAGGGGAGGGGGATACGCAGTATTTT
v_gene: TRBV5-6
d_gene: TRBD1
j_gene: TRBJ2-3
abundance: NA

CDR3aa: CASSLASGDPFNEQFF
CDR3nt: TGCGCCAGCAGCTTGGCCTCGGGCGACCCCTTCAATGAGCAGTTCTTC
v_gene: TRBV5-1
d_gene: NA
j_gene: TRBJ2-1
abundance: NA

CDR3aa: CSASTSGRIGVYEQYF
CDR3nt: TGCAGTGCTTCTACTAGCGGGAGGATAGGGGTCTACGAGCAGTACTTC
v_gene: TRBV20-1
d_gene: TRBD2
j_gene: TRBJ2-7
abundance: NA

CDR3aa: CASSLISGQGAGYTF
CDR3nt: TGCGCCAGCAGCTTAATCTCTGGACAGGGAGCTGGCTACACCTTC
v_gene: TRBV5-1
d_gene: TRBD1
j_gene: TRBJ1-2
abundance: NA

CDR3aa: CASSQSTGTRWSNEQFF
CDR3nt: TGCGCCAGCAGCCAATCCACCGGGACTAGATGGTCCAATGAGCAGTTCTTC
v_gene: TRBV4-1
d_gene: TRBD2
j_gene: TRBJ2-1
abundance: NA

CDR3aa: CASSQSRTSTNEKLFF
CDR3nt: TGCGCCAGCAGTCAATCGCGGACCTCAACTAATGAAAAACTGTTTTTT
v_gene: TRBV23-1
d_gene: NA
j_gene: TRBJ1-4
abundance: NA

CDR3aa: CASSLDPGLEQFF
CDR3nt: TGTGCCAGCAGCTTAGACCCGGGACTAGAGCAGTTCTTC
v_gene: TRBV11-2
d_gene: TRBD2
j_gene: TRBJ2-1
abundance: NA

CDR3aa: CASSLWQGFPGANVLTF
CDR3nt: TGTGCCAGCAGCTTGTGGCAGGGATTCCCTGGGGCCAACGTCCTGACTTTC
v_gene: TRBV5-5
d_gene: NA
j_gene: TRBJ2-6
abundance: NA

CDR3aa: CASSQGVLRRDYSGANVLTF
CDR3nt: TGCGCCAGCAGCCAAGGAGTCCTTAGAAGGGACTACTCTGGGGCCAACGTCCTGACTTTC
v_gene: TRBV4-1
d_gene: TRBD2
j_gene: TRBJ2-6
abundance: NA

CDR3aa: CSVGHTGELFF
CDR3nt: TGCAGCGTTGGGCACACCGGGGAGCTGTTTTTT
v_gene: TRBV29-1
d_gene: NA
j_gene: TRBJ2-2
abundance: NA

CDR3aa: CASSQDGTASGNTIYF
CDR3nt: TGCGCCAGCAGCCAAGATGGGACGGCCTCTGGAAACACCATATATTTT
v_gene: TRBV4-1
d_gene: NA
j_gene: TRBJ1-3
abundance: NA

CDR3aa: CASGAPGQRNTEAFF
CDR3nt: TGCGCCAGCGGTGCGCCTGGACAGCGGAACACTGAAGCTTTCTTT
v_gene: TRBV10-2
d_gene: NA
j_gene: TRBJ1-1
abundance: NA

CDR3aa: CASSHRRWVGKPETQYF
CDR3nt: TGTGCCAGCAGCCATCGGCGGTGGGTCGGGAAGCCAGAGACCCAGTACTTC
v_gene: TRBV6-1
d_gene: NA
j_gene: TRBJ2-5
abundance: NA

CDR3aa: CASRDLYEQYF
CDR3nt: TGTGCCAGTAGGGATCTCTACGAGCAGTACTTC
v_gene: TRBV19
d_gene: NA
j_gene: TRBJ2-7
abundance: NA

CDR3aa: CSVGVAGQGEQYF
CDR3nt: TGCAGCGTTGGGGTTGCGGGTCAGGGCGAGCAGTACTTC
v_gene: TRBV29-1
d_gene: NA
j_gene: TRBJ2-7
abundance: NA

CDR3aa: CASSRTGPILGANVLTF
CDR3nt: TGTGCCAGCAGCCGTACAGGGCCCATACTGGGGGCCAACGTCCTGACTTTC
v_gene: TRBV14
d_gene: NA
j_gene: TRBJ2-6
abundance: NA

CDR3aa: CSVDVTGKNIQYF
CDR3nt: TGCAGCGTTGACGTGACAGGGAAAAACATTCAGTACTTC
v_gene: TRBV29-1
d_gene: TRBD1
j_gene: TRBJ2-4
abundance: NA

CDR3aa: CASSQDRTRRGPEAFF
CDR3nt: TGTGCCAGCAGCCAAGACAGGACCAGAAGGGGGCCTGAAGCTTTCTTT
v_gene: TRBV3-1
d_gene: TRBD1
j_gene: TRBJ1-1
abundance: NA

CDR3aa: CASSLGQGIEKLFF
CDR3nt: TGTGCCAGCAGCTTGGGACAGGGGATTGAAAAACTGTTTTTT
v_gene: TRBV7-2
d_gene: TRBD1
j_gene: TRBJ1-4
abundance: NA

CDR3aa: CASGEGTRGTIYF
CDR3nt: TGTGCCAGCGGCGAGGGGACCCGGGGCACCATATATTTT
v_gene: TRBV9
d_gene: NA
j_gene: TRBJ1-3
abundance: NA

CDR3aa: CASSISSLNEQFF
CDR3nt: TGTGCCAGTAGTATTTCGAGTCTTAATGAGCAGTTCTTC
v_gene: TRBV19
d_gene: NA
j_gene: TRBJ2-1
abundance: NA

CDR3aa: CASSYSWGYRPNTEAFF
CDR3nt: TGTGCCAGCAGTTACTCGTGGGGTTATCGGCCGAACACTGAAGCTTTCTTT
v_gene: TRBV6-5
d_gene: NA
j_gene: TRBJ1-1
abundance: NA

CDR3aa: CASSSRDSDEQYF
CDR3nt: TGTGCCAGCAGCTCCCGGGACTCAGACGAGCAGTACTTC
v_gene: TRBV7-2
d_gene: NA
j_gene: TRBJ2-7
abundance: NA

CDR3aa: CASSRRGSSYNEQFF
CDR3nt: TGTGCCAGCAGCCGGAGGGGGAGCTCCTACAATGAGCAGTTCTTC
v_gene: TRBV7-9
d_gene: NA
j_gene: TRBJ2-1
abundance: NA

CDR3aa: CASSQSQGRRYGYTF
CDR3nt: TGTGCCAGCAGCCAATCACAGGGTCGGAGATATGGCTACACCTTC
v_gene: TRBV3-1
d_gene: NA
j_gene: TRBJ1-2
abundance: NA

CDR3aa: CSVEGDGTGYEQYF
CDR3nt: TGCAGCGTTGAAGGGGACGGCACAGGGTACGAGCAGTACTTC
v_gene: TRBV29-1
d_gene: NA
j_gene: TRBJ2-7
abundance: NA

CDR3aa: CASSLFFAPGLDEQFF
CDR3nt: TGCGCCAGCAGCTTATTCTTCGCTCCTGGGTTGGATGAGCAGTTCTTC
v_gene: TRBV5-1
d_gene: NA
j_gene: TRBJ2-1
abundance: NA

CDR3aa: CATSFDRSAYEQYF
CDR3nt: TGTGCCACCAGCTTCGACAGGAGTGCCTACGAGCAGTACTTC
v_gene: TRBV15
d_gene: NA
j_gene: TRBJ2-7
abundance: few

CDR3aa: CASSVGGSPNYEQYF
CDR3nt: TGTGCCAGCAGCGTAGGGGGGTCGCCCAACTACGAGCAGTACTTC
v_gene: TRBV9
d_gene: NA
j_gene: TRBJ2-7
abundance: NA

CDR3aa: CASSRDSGNQPQHF
CDR3nt: TGTGCCAGCAGCCGAGACAGCGGGAATCAGCCCCAGCATTTT
v_gene: TRBV3-1
d_gene: NA
j_gene: TRBJ1-5
abundance: NA

CDR3aa: CASSFTGGPADTQYF
CDR3nt: TGTGCCAGCAGCTTTACGGGAGGGCCTGCAGATACGCAGTATTTT
v_gene: TRBV7-9
d_gene: TRBD2
j_gene: TRBJ2-3
abundance: NA

CDR3aa: CATSRDPGTYGYTF
CDR3nt: TGTGCCACCAGCAGAGATCCAGGTACCTATGGCTACACCTTC
v_gene: TRBV15
d_gene: NA
j_gene: TRBJ1-2
abundance: NA

CDR3aa: CASSPLPPPIYGYTF
CDR3nt: TGTGCCAGCTCACCACTACCGCCACCCATCTATGGCTACACCTTC
v_gene: TRBV18
d_gene: NA
j_gene: TRBJ1-2
abundance: NA

CDR3aa: CASSLTSGRGDIQYF
CDR3nt: TGTGCCAGCAGCTTGACTAGCGGGAGGGGGGACATTCAGTACTTC
v_gene: TRBV7-2
d_gene: TRBD2
j_gene: TRBJ2-4
abundance: NA

CDR3aa: CASRGGTGDTEAFF
CDR3nt: TGCGCCAGCAGAGGAGGGACAGGTGACACTGAAGCTTTCTTT
v_gene: TRBV5-1
d_gene: TRBD1
j_gene: TRBJ1-1
abundance: NA

CDR3aa: CAWSARRGGYEQFF
CDR3nt: TGTGCCTGGAGCGCCCGGAGGGGGGGATACGAGCAGTTCTTC
v_gene: TRBV30
d_gene: NA
j_gene: TRBJ2-1
abundance: NA

CDR3aa: CASSLDQVRGGTEAFF
CDR3nt: TGTGCCAGCAGCTTAGATCAAGTTCGAGGGGGAACTGAAGCTTTCTTT
v_gene: TRBV7-9
d_gene: NA
j_gene: TRBJ1-1
abundance: NA

CDR3aa: CASSLSRLGGTDTQYF
CDR3nt: TGTGCCAGCAGCTTATCCCGGCTAGGCGGCACAGATACGCAGTATTTT
v_gene: TRBV5-8
d_gene: NA
j_gene: TRBJ2-3
abundance: NA

CDR3aa: CAWSVSEALNEQFF
CDR3nt: TGTGCCTGGAGTGTGTCCGAAGCGCTCAATGAGCAGTTCTTC
v_gene: TRBV30
d_gene: NA
j_gene: TRBJ2-1
abundance: NA

CDR3aa: CSAPGRVDYGYTF
CDR3nt: TGCAGTGCCCCGGGAAGAGTGGACTATGGCTACACCTTC
v_gene: TRBV20-1
d_gene: NA
j_gene: TRBJ1-2
abundance: once

CDR3aa: CASRVFGTDNYEQYF
CDR3nt: TGTGCCAGCAGAGTCTTTGGGACAGACAACTACGAGCAGTACTTC
v_gene: TRBV6-2/TRBV6-3
d_gene: TRBD1
j_gene: TRBJ2-7
abundance: NA

CDR3aa: CASSDPAGPRTDTQYF
CDR3nt: TGTGCCAGCAGCGACCCCGCGGGACCCCGCACAGATACGCAGTATTTT
v_gene: TRBV5-4
d_gene: NA
j_gene: TRBJ2-3
abundance: once